This T cell receptor beta chain was identified during a study of T cells in Graves' hyperthyroidism and ophthalmopathy. The CDR3 is made up of 13 amino acids. V was clipped by 6 bases and J by 6 bases, with 15 bases between them. Amplified regions were TCR beta CDR3 sequences from RNA transcripts. When the TCR CDR3 underwent first-round RT-PCR, the HTBI primer set was used. TCRdb itself ran the multiplex PCR reads through MiXCR, one entry per CDR3 protein. This table holds hundreds of thousands of distinct CDR3 sequences, around 38% found once. V and J are TRBV12-3 or TRBV12-4 and TRBJ2-7, with D possibly TRBD2 on 7 matching bases. The sequencing sample was made of blood. The origin of this receptor is a young man with Graves' hyperthyroidism. The CDR3: CASSRGGMGEQYF. As DNA, the CDR3 is TGTGCCAGCAGCAGGGGAGGGATGGGCGAGCAGTACTTC.